What follows are 24 T cell receptor beta chains derived from one specimen sequenced in a study of blood T cell repertoires in COVID-19. Only in-frame clones appear in the TCRdb table, and some are missing; sequencing was by immunoSEQ multiplex PCR. The table records 390,000 or so clones, about 86% of them present only once. Source material: PBMCs or T cells enriched from blood (not recorded which). These receptor sequences come from a woman aged 45-65 years who had recovered from COVID-19.

This sequence joins TRBV5-1 and TRBJ1-2, with 9 bases matching TRBD1. Germline assignment: CDR1 SGHRS and CDR2 YFSETQ. V gave up 1 base and J gave up 5 bases; unmatched junction bases: 3. CDR3 length: 14 amino acids. The CDR3 DNA sequence: TGCGCCAGCAGCTTGCAGGACAGGGGATATGGCTACACCTTC. This encodes CASSLQDRGYGYTF.

This clone was detected only once. The rearrangement links TRBV7-5 to TRBJ1-6; TRBD1 is the table's D call and was not checked against the DNA. TRBV7-5 is a documented pseudogene. This CDR3 has 18 residues. CDR3: CARSLGNRVSSYNSPLHF. The CDR3 coding sequence is TGTGCCAGAAGCTTAGGTAACAGGGTGAGCTCCTATAATTCACCCCTCCACTTT.

The rearrangement joins TRBV6-5 to TRBJ1-1; possibly TRBD1 for D (6 bases). Per germline, CDR1 MNHEY and CDR2 SVGAGI. V gave up 0 bases and J gave up 1 base, with 12 bases separating them. The CDR3 totals 16 residues. The CDR3 sequence: CASSYSGGARNTEAFF. CDR3 nucleotide sequence: TGTGCCAGCAGTTACTCCGGGGGGGCCCGGAACACTGAAGCTTTCTTT.

The V call is TRBV18, the J call TRBJ1-1; D ambiguous. The CDR3 is 16 amino acids. V gave up 3 bases and J gave up 0 bases, with 14 bases separating them. CDR1 and CDR2 (germline): KGHSH, LQKENI. The CDR3 is CASSPPKGGMNTEAFF. The CDR3 bases are TGTGCCAGCTCACCTCCGAAGGGCGGGATGAACACTGAAGCTTTCTTT. The full variable domain, completed using reference TRBV18 and TRBJ1-1, is NAGVMQNPRHLVRRRGQEARLRCSPMKGHSHVYWYRQLPEEGLKFMVYLQKENIIDESGMPKERFSAEFPKEGPSILRIQQVVRGDSAAYFCASSPPKGGMNTEAFFGQGTRLTVV.

CDR3 sequence (DNA): TGCAGGGGAGATGTGGGGGGAGGAAACACTGAAGCTTTCTTT. It codes for CRGDVGGGNTEAFF. The chain has TRBV29-1 and TRBJ1-1; D might be TRBD1 (5 bases). This CDR3 has 14 residues. CDR1 is SQVTM and CDR2 is ANQGSEA in the germline V gene.

This clone has only one observation. V is TRBV6-1 and J is TRBJ2-2; D gene uncertain. Germline V gene lookup returns CDR1 MNHNS and CDR2 SASEGT. With 3 bases removed from V and 2 bases from J, the gap between germline ends came to 13 bases. The CDR3 covers 16 residues. The CDR3 DNA reads as TGTGCCAGCAGTGAGACGACTCAAGTAAACACCGGGGAGCTGTTTTTT. This gives the protein CASSETTQVNTGELFF.

This chain links TRBV14 with TRBJ2-7; 10 nucleotides match TRBD2. V shed 2 bases, J shed 3 bases, and the junction held 4 bases outside the gene matches. CDR1 and CDR2 from the germline V gene are SGHDN and FVKESK. This CDR3 is 15 amino acids long. The CDR3 is CASSQTLAGIYEQYF. The CDR3 DNA follows: TGTGCCAGCAGCCAAACACTAGCGGGGATCTACGAGCAGTACTTC.

The V call is TRBV6-5, the J call TRBJ1-1; weak D call: TRBD1 (6 bases). The CDR3 is made up of 14 amino acids. Per the germline V gene, CDR1 is MNHEY and CDR2 is SVGAGI. Trimming cost V 6 bases and J 11 bases, with 22 bases left between them. The CDR3 region is CASRPNNQGRFAFF. CDR3 DNA: TGTGCCAGCAGACCGAATAACCAGGGGCGTTTCGCTTTCTTT.

The chain couples TRBV27 to TRBJ2-1, with D maybe TRBD1 (6 bases). Germline loops: CDR1 MNHEY, CDR2 SMNVEV (reference sequence). V was pared by 0 bases and J by 2 bases, with 11 bases between. The CDR3 runs to 16 residues. The CDR3 region is CASSLSGTKPYNEQFF. DNA of the CDR3: TGTGCCAGCAGTTTATCCGGGACAAAACCCTACAATGAGCAGTTCTTC.

The chain recombines TRBV7-2 with TRBJ2-1; the match to TRBD2 covers 10 bases. V was pared by 4 bases and J by 4 bases, with 7 bases of the junction left unmatched. This CDR3 spans 16 amino acids. Per the germline V gene, CDR1 is SGHTA and CDR2 is FQGNSA. The CDR3 bases are TGTGCCAGCAGCTCGGCTAGCGGGGGTTCTTACAATGAGCAGTTCTTC. It encodes CASSSASGGSYNEQFF.

The rearrangement links TRBV30 to TRBJ2-4; D ambiguous. CDR3 size: 15 residues. Germline CDR1 GTSNPN, CDR2 SVGIG (reference sequence). The V gene lost 0 bases and the J gene lost 1 base, with 10 bases spanning the gap. CDR3 in amino acids: CAWSVVNKAKNIQYF. CDR3 nucleotides: TGTGCCTGGAGTGTTGTAAACAAGGCCAAAAACATTCAGTACTTC.

This clone was detected only once. This CDR3 reads CASSYVGLGGNEQFF. CDR3 in DNA: TGTGCCAGCAGTTACGTAGGTTTGGGAGGCAATGAGCAGTTCTTC. The rearrangement links TRBV6-2 or TRBV6-3 to TRBJ2-1, with D perhaps TRBD2 (6 bases). Deletions cut 2 bases from V and 6 bases from J, with 14 bases between. This CDR3 spans 15 amino acids. Germline lookup yields CDR1 MNHEY and CDR2 SVGEGT.

This clone was found once. The rearrangement uses TRBV6-4 and TRBJ1-1, with unresolved D. Trimming cost V 6 bases and J 4 bases, with 15 bases left between them. The germline CDR1 and CDR2 sequences are MRHNA and SNTAGT. The CDR3 runs 14 residues. In DNA form, the CDR3 reads TGTGCCAGCAGCGCGACCTGGGAGGGCACTGAAGCTTTCTTT. Amino acids: CASSATWEGTEAFF.

The chain uses TRBV5-1 and TRBJ2-5; 8 positions agree with TRBD1. The V and J ends lost 5 bases and 3 bases, in that order; junction bases with no gene match: 3. Germline-derived CDR1 and CDR2 are SGHRS and YFSETQ. This CDR3 has 13 amino acids. CDR3 amino acids: CASRSTGEETQYF. The DNA for the CDR3 is TGCGCCAGCAGGTCGACAGGGGAAGAGACCCAGTACTTC.

This clone has more than one count but fewer than ten. The chain employs TRBV20-1 and TRBJ2-7; a possible D gene is TRBD1 (5 bases). V lost 6 bases and J lost 7, with 13 bases in between. The CDR3 consists of 11 residues. CDR1 is DFQATT and CDR2 is SNEGSKA in the germline V gene (reference sequence). CDR3 amino acids: CSATRVGEQYF. The CDR3 nucleotides are TGCAGTGCCACCAGGGTCGGGGAGCAGTACTTC.

The chain carries TRBV5-1 and TRBJ2-1; TRBD1 matches 7 bases. In germline, CDR1 is SGHRS, CDR2 YFSETQ. The CDR3 length is 15 residues. The junction had 8 bases not matched to a gene; V was cut back by 4 bases and J by 4 bases. Here the CDR3 reads CASSRTGTEYNEQFF. DNA of the CDR3: TGCGCCAGCAGCAGGACCGGGACAGAATACAATGAGCAGTTCTTC.

J is TRBJ1-5 and V is TRBV4-3, with D unresolved. This CDR3 is 16 amino acids long. The germline V and J ends were trimmed by 0 bases and 1 base, with 10 bases remaining between them. Looked up from germline, CDR1 is LGHNA and CDR2 is YSLEER. The CDR3 coding sequence is TGCGCCAGCAGCCAAGATAGAGCCTTGAGCAATCAGCCCCAGCATTTT. It translates to CASSQDRALSNQPQHF.

The rearrangement uses TRBV19 and TRBJ1-4, with TRBD1 matching 8 bases. The CDR3 runs 14 residues. V trimming: 6 bases; J trimming: 4 bases; junction bases outside the gene matches: 4. From germline, CDR1 is LNHDA and CDR2 SQIVND (reference sequence). In DNA, the CDR3 is TGTGCCAGTAGGAGGGACAGGAGTAATGAAAAACTGTTTTTT. Amino acids: CASRRDRSNEKLFF.

V gene TRBV2 combines with J gene TRBJ1-6; the match to TRBD1 covers 11 bases. This CDR3 has 14 amino acids. Germline-derived CDR1 and CDR2 are SNHLY and FYNNEI. J gave up 5 bases and V 8 bases, and 2 bases lay outside the gene matches. The CDR3 here is CASLGQGDNSPLHF. In DNA, the CDR3 is TGTGCCAGCTTGGGACAGGGGGATAATTCACCCCTCCACTTT.

The chain has TRBV25-1 and TRBJ2-7; D might be TRBD1 (5 bases). Trimming took off 4 bases at V and 2 bases at J, with 12 bases between the two ends. CDR1 and CDR2 (germline): MGHDK, SYGVNS. The CDR3 spans 14 residues. CDR3 in DNA: TGTGCCAGCAGTGGCGACAGTGGTCCCTACGAGCAGTACTTC. Translating it yields CASSGDSGPYEQYF.

The chain is built from TRBV27 and TRBJ1-2; D remains ambiguous. CDR3 size: 11 residues. Germline assignment: CDR1 MNHEY and CDR2 SMNVEV (reference sequence). The V and J ends lost 2 bases and 8 bases respectively, with 6 bases between them. The CDR3 coding sequence is TGTGCCAGCAGTTTAAACCGGGGCTACACCTTC. Encoded protein: CASSLNRGYTF.

This chain uses TRBV4-1 with TRBJ1-6; the match to TRBD1 covers 9 bases. The CDR3 is made up of 19 amino acids. Germline CDR1 and CDR2: MGHRA and YSYEKL. V lost 1 base, J lost 5 bases, and 12 bases stayed unmatched. Written as DNA, the CDR3 is TGCGCCAGCAGCCAAGCCGGAAGGGACAGGGCTTTCCATAATTCACCCCTCCACTTT. Translated: CASSQAGRDRAFHNSPLHF.

V gene TRBV19 combines with J gene TRBJ1-6, with 7 nucleotides matching TRBD1. Germline-derived CDR1 and CDR2 are LNHDA and SQIVND (reference sequence). V was pared by 8 bases and J by 5 bases, with 12 bases of the junction left unmatched. The CDR3 has 16 amino acids. The CDR3 region has the DNA TGTGCCAGTGGATTCCCGGGACAGCGCGATAATTCACCCCTCCACTTT. Translation: CASGFPGQRDNSPLHF.

This chain connects TRBV7-9 to TRBJ2-1; 11 nucleotides line up with TRBD1. The J segment lost 8 bases and the V segment lost 2 bases, leaving 8 bases of the junction unmatched. CDR1 is SEHNR, CDR2 FQNEAQ, per germline (reference sequence). The CDR3 length is 16 residues. The chain's CDR3 is CASSLSRTGGQDEQFF. In DNA, the CDR3 is TGTGCCAGCAGCTTATCAAGGACAGGGGGCCAGGATGAGCAGTTCTTC.